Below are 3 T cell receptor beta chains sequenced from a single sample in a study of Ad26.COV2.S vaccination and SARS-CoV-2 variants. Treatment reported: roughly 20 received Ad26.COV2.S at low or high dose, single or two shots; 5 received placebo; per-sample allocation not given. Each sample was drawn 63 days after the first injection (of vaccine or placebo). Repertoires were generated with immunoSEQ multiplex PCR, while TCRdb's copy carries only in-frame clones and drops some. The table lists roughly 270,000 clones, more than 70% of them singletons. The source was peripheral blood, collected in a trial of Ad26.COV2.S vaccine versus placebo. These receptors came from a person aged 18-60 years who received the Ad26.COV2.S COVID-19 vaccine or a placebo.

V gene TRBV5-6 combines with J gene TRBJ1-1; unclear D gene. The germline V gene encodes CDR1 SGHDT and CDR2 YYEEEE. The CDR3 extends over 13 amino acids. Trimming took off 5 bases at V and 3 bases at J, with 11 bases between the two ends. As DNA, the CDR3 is TGTGCCAGCAGTCTGGCTCGTTACACTGAAGCTTTCTTT. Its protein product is CASSLARYTEAFF.

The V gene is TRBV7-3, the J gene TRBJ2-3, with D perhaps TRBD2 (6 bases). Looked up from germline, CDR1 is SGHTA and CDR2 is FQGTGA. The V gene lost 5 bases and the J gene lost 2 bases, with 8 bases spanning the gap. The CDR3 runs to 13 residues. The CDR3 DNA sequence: TGTGCCAGCAGCCCGGGACTCACAGATACGCAGTATTTT. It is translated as CASSPGLTDTQYF.

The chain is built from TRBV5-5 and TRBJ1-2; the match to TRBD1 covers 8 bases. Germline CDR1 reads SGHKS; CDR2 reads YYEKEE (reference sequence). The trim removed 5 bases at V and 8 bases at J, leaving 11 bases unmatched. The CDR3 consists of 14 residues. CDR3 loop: CASSYRDRNMGYTF. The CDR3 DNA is TGTGCCAGCAGTTACCGGGACAGGAATATGGGCTACACCTTC. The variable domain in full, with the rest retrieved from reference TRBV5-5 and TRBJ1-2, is DAGVTQSPTHLIKTRGQQVTLRCSPISGHKSVSWYQQVLGQGPQFIFQYYEKEERGRGNFPDRFSARQFPNYSSELNVNALLLGDSALYLCASSYRDRNMGYTFGSGTRLTVV.